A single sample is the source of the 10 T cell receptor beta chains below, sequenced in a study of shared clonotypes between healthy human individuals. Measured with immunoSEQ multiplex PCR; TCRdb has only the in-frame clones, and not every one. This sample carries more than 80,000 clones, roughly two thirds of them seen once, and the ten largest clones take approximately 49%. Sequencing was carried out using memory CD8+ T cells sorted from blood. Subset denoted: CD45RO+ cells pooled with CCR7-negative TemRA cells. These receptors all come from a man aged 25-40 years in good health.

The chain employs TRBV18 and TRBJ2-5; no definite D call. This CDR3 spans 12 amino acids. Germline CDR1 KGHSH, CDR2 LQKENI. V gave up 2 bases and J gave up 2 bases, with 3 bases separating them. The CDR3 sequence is CASSPKQETQYF. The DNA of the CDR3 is TGTGCCAGCTCACCAAAACAAGAGACCCAGTACTTC.

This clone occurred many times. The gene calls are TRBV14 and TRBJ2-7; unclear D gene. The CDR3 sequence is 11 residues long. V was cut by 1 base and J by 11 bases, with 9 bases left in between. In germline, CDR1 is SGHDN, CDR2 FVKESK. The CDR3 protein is CASSQVPEKYF. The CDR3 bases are TGTGCCAGCAGCCAAGTGCCAGAAAAGTACTTC.

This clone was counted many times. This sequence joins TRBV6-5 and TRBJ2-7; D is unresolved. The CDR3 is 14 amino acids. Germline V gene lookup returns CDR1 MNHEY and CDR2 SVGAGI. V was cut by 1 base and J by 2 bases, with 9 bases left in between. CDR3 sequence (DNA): TGTGCCAGCAGTTACTACGTGGGGACCTACGAGCAGTACTTC. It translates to CASSYYVGTYEQYF.

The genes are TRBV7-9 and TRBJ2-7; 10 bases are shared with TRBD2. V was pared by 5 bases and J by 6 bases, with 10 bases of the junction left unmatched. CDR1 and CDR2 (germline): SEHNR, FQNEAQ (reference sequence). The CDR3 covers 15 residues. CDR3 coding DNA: TGTGCCAGCAGCCCCAGGACTAGCGGAAGCGGCGAGCAGTACTTC. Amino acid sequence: CASSPRTSGSGEQYF.

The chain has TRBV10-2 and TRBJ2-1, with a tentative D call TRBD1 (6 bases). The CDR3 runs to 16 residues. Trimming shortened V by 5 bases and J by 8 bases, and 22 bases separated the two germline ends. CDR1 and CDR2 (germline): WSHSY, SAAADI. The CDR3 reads CASSRTALRAYDEQFF. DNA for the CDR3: TGCGCCAGCAGTAGGACAGCCCTCAGGGCGTATGATGAGCAGTTCTTC.

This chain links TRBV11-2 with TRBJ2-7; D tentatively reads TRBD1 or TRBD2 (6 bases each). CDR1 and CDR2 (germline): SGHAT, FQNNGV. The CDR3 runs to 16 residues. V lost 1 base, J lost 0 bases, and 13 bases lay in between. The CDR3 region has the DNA TGTGCCAGCAGCTTAGCACGGGGGCATAGCTCCTACGAGCAGTACTTC. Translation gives CASSLARGHSSYEQYF.

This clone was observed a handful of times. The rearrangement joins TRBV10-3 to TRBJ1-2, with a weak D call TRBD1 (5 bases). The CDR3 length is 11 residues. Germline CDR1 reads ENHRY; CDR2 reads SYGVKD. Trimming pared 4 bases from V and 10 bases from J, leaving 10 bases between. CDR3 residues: CAISVRGLYTF. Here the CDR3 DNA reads TGTGCCATCAGTGTTCGGGGCCTCTACACCTTC.

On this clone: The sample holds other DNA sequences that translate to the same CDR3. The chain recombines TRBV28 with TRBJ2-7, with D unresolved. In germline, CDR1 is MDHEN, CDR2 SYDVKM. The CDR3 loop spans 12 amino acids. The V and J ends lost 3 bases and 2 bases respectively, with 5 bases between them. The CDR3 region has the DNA TGTGCCAGCAGTTTTGGTGCCTACGAGCAGTACTTC. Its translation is CASSFGAYEQYF.

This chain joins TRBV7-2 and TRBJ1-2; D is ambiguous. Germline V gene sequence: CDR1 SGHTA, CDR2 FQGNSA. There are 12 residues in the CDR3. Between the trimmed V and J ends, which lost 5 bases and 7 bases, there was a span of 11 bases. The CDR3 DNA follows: TGTGCCAGCAGCCCCCCGGCATCTGGCTACACCTTC. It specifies CASSPPASGYTF.

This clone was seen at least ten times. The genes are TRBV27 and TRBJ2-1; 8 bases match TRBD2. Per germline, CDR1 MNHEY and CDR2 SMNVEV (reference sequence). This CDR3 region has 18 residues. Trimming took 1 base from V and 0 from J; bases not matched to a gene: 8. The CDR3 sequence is CASSLFPRSGSSYNEQFF. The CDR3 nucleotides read TGTGCCAGCAGTTTATTCCCACGGAGCGGGAGCTCCTACAATGAGCAGTTCTTC.